Listed below are T cell receptor beta chains from one sample, sequenced in a study of T-cell memory formation after mild COVID-19. TCRdb passed the 5' RACE reads through MiXCR, listing each CDR3 protein once. The sample lists some 97,000 distinct CDR3 sequences; roughly 10% were seen once. The specimen was PBMCs or a T cell subset sorted from them (not recorded which). All receptors come from a man younger than 35 who had mild COVID-19 (a few samples of this study predate the infection). Cell type and time point are not known. Both conserved end residues are part of each CDR3. The order of the fields is CDR3 length, D gene, J gene, clone size, V gene, CDR3 DNA, CDR3 protein. The D gene is left open where the match is weak. Size is omitted from some rows. Given values are once, few, many or a class for expanded clones.

CDR3 length: 13
D gene: -
J gene: TRBJ2-5
clone size: -
V gene: TRBV4-3
CDR3 DNA: TGCGCCAGCAGCCAAGACCAGAGGGAGACCCAGTACTTC
CDR3 protein: CASSQDQRETQYF

CDR3 length: 16
D gene: TRBD1
J gene: TRBJ2-1
clone size: -
V gene: TRBV6-2/TRBV6-3
CDR3 DNA: TGTGCCAGCAGTTACTCCCGGACAGGGGGCGAACATGAGCAGTTCTTC
CDR3 protein: CASSYSRTGGEHEQFF

CDR3 length: 12
D gene: -
J gene: TRBJ2-7
clone size: many
V gene: TRBV6-5
CDR3 DNA: TGTGCCAGCAGTGGATTGCGCTACGAGCAGTACTTC
CDR3 protein: CASSGLRYEQYF

CDR3 length: 14
D gene: -
J gene: TRBJ2-7
clone size: many
V gene: TRBV27
CDR3 DNA: TGTGCCAGCAGTCCTAGCCGGACAAGCTACGAGCAGTACTTC
CDR3 protein: CASSPSRTSYEQYF

CDR3 length: 11
D gene: -
J gene: TRBJ2-3
clone size: many
V gene: TRBV10-2
CDR3 DNA: TGCGCCAGCAGTGATGGGGGTACGCAGTATTTT
CDR3 protein: CASSDGGTQYF

CDR3 length: 17
D gene: -
J gene: TRBJ2-4
clone size: -
V gene: TRBV23-1
CDR3 DNA: TGCGCCAGCAGCCCACATGGACAAGAGATAGCCAAAAACATTCAGTACTTC
CDR3 protein: CASSPHGQEIAKNIQYF

CDR3 length: 15
D gene: -
J gene: TRBJ2-3
clone size: few
V gene: TRBV3-1
CDR3 DNA: TGTGCCAGCAGCCAAGGCGACAGGAGCACAGATACGCAGTATTTT
CDR3 protein: CASSQGDRSTDTQYF

CDR3 length: 14
D gene: TRBD1
J gene: TRBJ2-4
clone size: -
V gene: TRBV11-1
CDR3 DNA: TGTGCCAGCAGCGAATTGACAGGGCTGGACATTCAGTACTTC
CDR3 protein: CASSELTGLDIQYF

CDR3 length: 17
D gene: -
J gene: TRBJ2-6
clone size: few
V gene: TRBV7-2
CDR3 DNA: TGTGCCAGCAGCGACGGCACAGGGTATTCTGGGGCCAACGTCCTGACTTTC
CDR3 protein: CASSDGTGYSGANVLTF

CDR3 length: 15
D gene: -
J gene: TRBJ2-5
clone size: many
V gene: TRBV6-2/TRBV6-3
CDR3 DNA: TGTGCCAGCAGTTACTCGACTGGCAGCATGTGGACCCAGTACTTC
CDR3 protein: CASSYSTGSMWTQYF

CDR3 length: 15
D gene: -
J gene: TRBJ1-4
clone size: many
V gene: TRBV3-1
CDR3 DNA: TGTGCCAGCAGCCAAGATTCGCAGGATACTGAAAAACTGTTTTTT
CDR3 protein: CASSQDSQDTEKLFF

CDR3 length: 15
D gene: -
J gene: TRBJ1-4
clone size: few
V gene: TRBV21-1
CDR3 DNA: TGTGCCAGCAGCAAAGCGCGAGGGATTAGTGAAAAACTGTTTTTT
CDR3 protein: CASSKARGISEKLFF

CDR3 length: 16
D gene: TRBD1
J gene: TRBJ1-2
clone size: few
V gene: TRBV12-3/TRBV12-4
CDR3 DNA: TGTGCCAGCAGGGGGACAGGGGTCTTATTCGACTATGGCTACACCTTC
CDR3 protein: CASRGTGVLFDYGYTF

CDR3 length: 13
D gene: -
J gene: TRBJ2-3
clone size: many
V gene: TRBV7-9
CDR3 DNA: TGTGCCAGCAGCTTATCAAGCACAGATACGCAGTATTTT
CDR3 protein: CASSLSSTDTQYF

CDR3 length: 15
D gene: TRBD1
J gene: TRBJ1-1
clone size: -
V gene: TRBV11-1
CDR3 DNA: TGTGCCAGCAGCAGATTCGGACAGGGGGGGACTGAAGCTTTCTTT
CDR3 protein: CASSRFGQGGTEAFF

CDR3 length: 18
D gene: -
J gene: TRBJ1-3
clone size: -
V gene: TRBV23-1
CDR3 DNA: TGCGCCAGCAGTCAGGGGGGAACCGTACCCATCACTGGAAACACCATATATTTT
CDR3 protein: CASSQGGTVPITGNTIYF

CDR3 length: 15
D gene: -
J gene: TRBJ2-5
clone size: many
V gene: TRBV15
CDR3 DNA: TGTGCCACCAGCAGAGTCCGGACAGCGGGCGAGACCCAGTACTTC
CDR3 protein: CATSRVRTAGETQYF

CDR3 length: 13
D gene: -
J gene: TRBJ1-1
clone size: few
V gene: TRBV11-3
CDR3 DNA: TGTGCCAGCAGCCCCGGGACGGGCTCGAGGGCTTTCTTT
CDR3 protein: CASSPGTGSRAFF

CDR3 length: 17
D gene: -
J gene: TRBJ2-3
clone size: -
V gene: TRBV7-3
CDR3 DNA: TGTGCCAGCAGCTCAGGGGTCGTGACTAGAGAAACAGATACGCAGTATTTT
CDR3 protein: CASSSGVVTRETDTQYF

CDR3 length: 16
D gene: -
J gene: TRBJ2-2
clone size: -
V gene: TRBV15
CDR3 DNA: TGTGCCACCAGCAGAGTCCCGGGACAAACATCCGGGGAGCTGTTTTTT
CDR3 protein: CATSRVPGQTSGELFF

CDR3 length: 12
D gene: -
J gene: TRBJ2-1
clone size: few
V gene: TRBV7-8
CDR3 DNA: TGTGCCAGCAGCTTGGGGGATAATGAGCAGTTCTTC
CDR3 protein: CASSLGDNEQFF

CDR3 length: 13
D gene: -
J gene: TRBJ1-5
clone size: few
V gene: TRBV6-2/TRBV6-3
CDR3 DNA: TGTGCCAGCACCCCAGAGGGAAATCAGCCCCAGCATTTT
CDR3 protein: CASTPEGNQPQHF

CDR3 length: 17
D gene: TRBD1
J gene: TRBJ1-3
clone size: few
V gene: TRBV2
CDR3 DNA: TGTGCCAGCAGTGTGACAGGGGACTACTACTCTGGAAACACCATATATTTT
CDR3 protein: CASSVTGDYYSGNTIYF

CDR3 length: 16
D gene: -
J gene: TRBJ2-2
clone size: many
V gene: TRBV7-9
CDR3 DNA: TGTGCCAGCAGCCCACCTTCGGGACTCAACACCGGGGAGCTGTTTTTT
CDR3 protein: CASSPPSGLNTGELFF

CDR3 length: 14
D gene: -
J gene: TRBJ1-1
clone size: -
V gene: TRBV5-1
CDR3 DNA: TGCGCCAGCAGCTCCGGAGGGGAATTCACTGAAGCTTTCTTT
CDR3 protein: CASSSGGEFTEAFF

CDR3 length: 18
D gene: TRBD2
J gene: TRBJ2-3
clone size: few
V gene: TRBV11-2
CDR3 DNA: TGTGCCAGCATCCCCGGGGGACTAGCGGGGTCCTACACAGATACGCAGTATTTT
CDR3 protein: CASIPGGLAGSYTDTQYF

CDR3 length: 14
D gene: -
J gene: TRBJ2-5
clone size: -
V gene: TRBV19
CDR3 DNA: TGTGCCAGTAGTATGAATCCAGACCAAGAGACCCAGTACTTC
CDR3 protein: CASSMNPDQETQYF

CDR3 length: 13
D gene: -
J gene: TRBJ1-1
clone size: few
V gene: TRBV6-2/TRBV6-3
CDR3 DNA: TGTGCCAGCATCGGTGGGATGAACACTGAAGCTTTCTTT
CDR3 protein: CASIGGMNTEAFF

CDR3 length: 16
D gene: -
J gene: TRBJ1-2
clone size: -
V gene: TRBV9
CDR3 DNA: TGTGCCAGCAGCGTAGCTGTACAGGCAGGGGACTATGGCTACACCTTC
CDR3 protein: CASSVAVQAGDYGYTF

CDR3 length: 15
D gene: TRBD1
J gene: TRBJ1-6
clone size: -
V gene: TRBV29-1
CDR3 DNA: TGCAGCGCAACCTTCCCGGGACAGACCAATTCACCCCTCCACTTT
CDR3 protein: CSATFPGQTNSPLHF

CDR3 length: 14
D gene: -
J gene: TRBJ1-5
clone size: few
V gene: TRBV27
CDR3 DNA: TGTGCCAGCAGTTTAACGGGGCCCAATCAGCCCCAGCATTTT
CDR3 protein: CASSLTGPNQPQHF

CDR3 length: 14
D gene: -
J gene: TRBJ2-7
clone size: -
V gene: TRBV19
CDR3 DNA: TGTGCCAGTAGTCCTTCACTATTCGGCTACGAGCAGTACTTC
CDR3 protein: CASSPSLFGYEQYF

CDR3 length: 15
D gene: -
J gene: TRBJ2-5
clone size: many
V gene: TRBV7-9
CDR3 DNA: TGTGCCAGCAGCTTAGCTTCAGAGTTCCAAGAGACCCAGTACTTC
CDR3 protein: CASSLASEFQETQYF

CDR3 length: 15
D gene: TRBD1
J gene: TRBJ1-5
clone size: -
V gene: TRBV4-2
CDR3 DNA: TGTGCCAGCAGCCAAGGACAGGGGGCGGAGCAGCCCCAGCATTTT
CDR3 protein: CASSQGQGAEQPQHF

CDR3 length: 15
D gene: TRBD1
J gene: TRBJ2-7
clone size: few
V gene: TRBV14
CDR3 DNA: TGTGCCAGCAGCGAAAATATAGGGGGCCAGGACGAGCAGTACTTC
CDR3 protein: CASSENIGGQDEQYF